The clone carrying this TCR beta chain was counted ten times or more. The CDR3 runs to 15 residues. The V and J ends lost 8 bases and 1 base, in that order; junction bases with no gene match: 10. The germline V gene has CDR1 SGHTA and CDR2 FQGNSA. Cells sorted as Tregs were CD4+, CD25+ and CD127-/low. Constant-region reverse primers amplified full-length variable regions, followed by semi-nested Nested Universal Primer A PCR. TCRdb reprocessed the 5' RACE reads via MiXCR and lists one record per CDR3 protein. The sample includes over 45,000 distinct CDR3 sequences, more than 25% of them seen just once.

The TCR sequence derives from a female donor with breast cancer. The chain links TRBV7-2 to TRBJ2-7; the match to TRBD2 covers 8 bases. The material sequenced was tumor-infiltrating Tregs sorted from the breast tumor. CDR3 bases: TGTGCCAGCGCTAGGGGGGCGGGAGGTTCCTACGAGCAGTACTTC. Translation: CASARGAGGSYEQYF. The variable domain in full, with the rest retrieved from reference TRBV7-2 and TRBJ2-7, is GAGVSQSPSNKVTEKGKDVELRCDPISGHTALYWYRQSLGQGLEFLIYFQGNSAPDKSGLPSDRFSAERTGGSVSTLTIQRTQQEDSAVYLCASARGAGGSYEQYFGPGTRLTVT.